Below, 29 T cell receptor beta chains from the same sample are listed, as sequenced in a study of vaccination effects on CD4 cells after COVID-19. Under the ViraFEST assay, PBMC were stimulated with viral peptide pools so that antigen-specific CD4+ T cells expanded. Sequencing was performed afterwards. Following 10 days of culture, CD4+ T cells were isolated. Participants completed two doses of the BNT162b2 or mRNA-1273 vaccine. Their antigens are not known. TCRdb's table, derived via immunoSEQ multiplex PCR, lists solely in-frame clones and lacks some. The profile shows about 24,000 clones, about three quarters of them singletons. This specimen was CD4+ T cells from PBMCs cultured with HCoV-NL63 spike peptides, taken after COVID-19 vaccination. The receptors shown here come from a human donor who received a COVID-19 vaccine.

This clone occurred once. The chain couples TRBV4-1 to TRBJ1-2; possible D gene TRBD1, 5 bases. This CDR3 contains 14 residues. CDR1 is MGHRA and CDR2 is YSYEKL in the germline V gene. Between the trimmed V and J ends, which lost 1 base and 5 bases, there was a span of 11 bases. The CDR3 sequence is CASSQVLGVYGYTF. The CDR3 DNA sequence: TGCGCCAGCAGCCAAGTTTTAGGGGTTTATGGCTACACCTTC.

The chain couples TRBV2 to TRBJ1-2; 10 bases are shared with TRBD1. With 4 bases clipped from V and 7 bases from J, the junction kept 9 bases outside the gene matches. CDR1 and CDR2 from the germline V gene are SNHLY and FYNNEI. The CDR3 is made up of 15 amino acids. In DNA, the CDR3 is TGTGCCAGCAGTGCTCCGGGACAGGGGTTACGTGGCTACACCTTC. Protein product: CASSAPGQGLRGYTF.

The chain has TRBV6-1 and TRBJ1-2, with D perhaps matching TRBD1 (5 bases). Germline V gene data show CDR1 as MNHNS and CDR2 as SASEGT. The CDR3 spans 13 residues. Trimming pared 3 bases from V and 4 bases from J, leaving 9 bases between. The CDR3 loop is CASSDYQGYGYTF. The CDR3 DNA sequence: TGTGCCAGCAGTGATTACCAGGGCTATGGCTACACCTTC.

This chain joins TRBV19 and TRBJ2-3; TRBD2 is a possible D gene (5 bases). This CDR3 comprises 15 residues. Trimming took off 1 base at V and 4 bases at J, with 12 bases between the two ends. CDR1 is LNHDA and CDR2 is SQIVND in the germline V gene (reference sequence). This CDR3 is CASSIGQLRADTQYF. Here the CDR3 DNA reads TGTGCCAGTAGTATAGGCCAACTGAGGGCAGATACGCAGTATTTT.

CDR3 in amino acids: CASSQQGDPYNEQFF. The CDR3 DNA reads TGTGCCAGCTCACAACAGGGCGATCCATACAATGAGCAGTTCTTC. The rearrangement joins TRBV6-4 to TRBJ2-1; D is possibly TRBD1 (6 bases). The CDR3 consists of 15 residues. With 8 bases removed from V and 4 bases from J, the gap between germline ends came to 18 bases. Per the germline V gene, CDR1 is MRHNA and CDR2 is SNTAGT.

The chain combines TRBV18 with TRBJ1-2; D perhaps matches TRBD1 (5 bases). Germline values: CDR1 KGHSH, CDR2 LQKENI. V was cut by 0 bases and J by 5 bases, with 10 bases left in between. The CDR3 covers 14 residues. The CDR3 nucleotides are TGTGCCAGCTCACCACCCGGGGACGTATATGGCTACACCTTC. It encodes CASSPPGDVYGYTF.

This clone was found once. The chain uses TRBV15 and TRBJ1-5; TRBD1 agrees at 7 bases. CDR1 and CDR2 from the germline V gene are LNHNV and YYDKDF (reference sequence). The CDR3 is made up of 16 amino acids. The V gene end was trimmed by 0 bases and the J gene end by 9 bases; junction bases not matched to a gene: 11. The CDR3 DNA reads TGTGCCACCAGCAGAGATGGTGGGGCCCAGGGGGTGCCCCAGCATTTT. This translates into CATSRDGGAQGVPQHF.

V and J are TRBV5-1 and TRBJ2-3; 9 bases match TRBD1. CDR3 length: 15 residues. The ends lost 4 bases at V and 4 bases at J; junction bases unmatched: 7. Germline V lookup: CDR1 SGHRS, CDR2 YFSETQ. Written as DNA, the CDR3 is TGCGCCAGCAGCCGGACAGGGGATAAGGCAGATACGCAGTATTTT. This codes for CASSRTGDKADTQYF.

This clone was seen just once. The chain joins TRBV7-8 to TRBJ1-4; 7 bases are a match to TRBD1. CDR3 length: 15 amino acids. Unmatched junction bases numbered 11, after V lost 5 bases and J lost 8 bases. Germline CDR1 and CDR2: SGHVS and FQNEAQ. CDR3 region: CASSADTGVGEKLFF. The CDR3, as DNA: TGTGCCAGCAGCGCCGATACAGGGGTTGGAGAAAAACTGTTTTTT.

This clone was detected ten times or more. The CDR3 bases are TGTGCCAGCAGCTTAGAGGGAGGTCTGAACACCGGGGAGCTGTTTTTT. It yields the protein CASSLEGGLNTGELFF. The rearrangement links TRBV7-6 to TRBJ2-2, with a tentative D call TRBD2 (6 bases). The CDR3 is 16 residues long. Per germline, CDR1 SGHVS and CDR2 FNYEAQ. Trimming took 1 base from V and 1 from J, leaving 10 bases between them.

The rearrangement joins TRBV6-5 to TRBJ2-7; 8 bases are a match to TRBD2. Trimming cost V 8 bases and J 6 bases; bases outside gene matches: 9. Germline CDR1 MNHEY, CDR2 SVGAGI. The CDR3 is made up of 13 amino acids. The CDR3 here is CASGGGSGAEQYF. DNA for the CDR3: TGTGCCAGCGGCGGGGGTAGCGGGGCCGAGCAGTACTTC.

This clone was counted between two and nine times. The rearrangement links TRBV18 to TRBJ2-7, with D perhaps given as TRBD1 or TRBD2 (6 bases each). The CDR3 has 15 amino acids. Germline V lookup: CDR1 KGHSH, CDR2 LQKENI. V dropped 5 bases and J dropped 0 bases, with 14 bases sitting between them. The CDR3 loop reads CASSVQGGLSYEQYF. CDR3 coding DNA: TGTGCCAGCTCAGTACAAGGGGGACTCTCCTACGAGCAGTACTTC. Full variable domain (missing parts from reference TRBV18 and TRBJ2-7): NAGVMQNPRHLVRRRGQEARLRCSPMKGHSHVYWYRQLPEEGLKFMVYLQKENIIDESGMPKERFSAEFPKEGPSILRIQQVVRGDSAAYFCASSVQGGLSYEQYFGPGTRLTVT.

V gene TRBV5-4 combines with J gene TRBJ2-3; D gene unclear. V lost 3 bases and J lost 6, with 11 bases in between. There are 13 residues in the CDR3. Germline CDR1 and CDR2: SGHNT and YYREEE (reference sequence). The CDR3 region is CASSSGVGDTQYF. In DNA, the CDR3 is TGTGCCAGCAGCTCTGGGGTGGGGGATACGCAGTATTTT.

This sequence joins TRBV4-1 and TRBJ2-7; 12 nucleotides match TRBD2. The germline CDR1 and CDR2 sequences are MGHRA and YSYEKL. The ends lost 2 bases at V and 5 bases at J; junction bases unmatched: 4. This CDR3 comprises 15 residues. CDR3 residues: CASSQLAGGHHEQYF. The CDR3 bases are TGCGCCAGCAGCCAACTAGCGGGGGGGCATCACGAGCAGTACTTC.

This clone has only a few counts. The sample holds other DNA sequences that translate to the same CDR3. CDR3 DNA sequence: TGTGCCAGCAGTCCCTTGGGGCCTGGAAACACCATATATTTT. Residues: CASSPLGPGNTIYF. The chain recombines TRBV14 with TRBJ1-3; weak D call: TRBD1 (5 bases). CDR1 is SGHDN, CDR2 FVKESK, per germline. V was clipped by 6 bases and J by 2 bases, with 11 bases between them. The CDR3 length is 14 residues. The variable domain in full, completed from reference TRBV14 and TRBJ1-3, reads EAGVTQFPSHSVIEKGQTVTLRCDPISGHDNLYWYRRVMGKEIKFLLHFVKESKQDESGMPNNRFLAERTGGTYSTLKVQPAELEDSGVYFCASSPLGPGNTIYFGEGSWLTVV.

Concerning this clone: Its ends do not fully match the called genes, so a read error is possible. The chain recombines TRBV7-7 with TRBJ2-2; D possibly corresponds to TRBD2 (5 bases). The CDR3 has 15 amino acids. CDR1 is SSHAT and CDR2 is FNYEAQ in the germline V gene (reference sequence). The CDR3 is CASSGLGIRSGELFF. The CDR3 DNA is TGTGCTAGCAGCGGCCTGGGCATCAGGTCGGGGGAGCTGTTTTTT.

This chain joins TRBV18 and TRBJ2-5, with 10 bases matching TRBD2. The V gene's germline CDR1 is KGHSH and CDR2 LQKENI. V lost 4 bases, J lost 2 bases, and 7 bases stayed unmatched. The CDR3 is 16 amino acids. The CDR3 DNA follows: TGTGCCAGCTCACTATCGAAGGGACTAGCGCAAGAGACCCAGTACTTC. As protein: CASSLSKGLAQETQYF. The whole variable domain, filled in from reference TRBV18 and TRBJ2-5, reads NAGVMQNPRHLVRRRGQEARLRCSPMKGHSHVYWYRQLPEEGLKFMVYLQKENIIDESGMPKERFSAEFPKEGPSILRIQQVVRGDSAAYFCASSLSKGLAQETQYFGPGTRLLVL.

CDR3: CASSVVSAGNEKLFF. For the CDR3, the DNA is TGTGCCAGCAGCGTAGTCTCGGCAGGGAATGAAAAACTGTTTTTT. This rearrangement joins TRBV9 to TRBJ1-4; the D gene is possibly TRBD1 (5 bases). This CDR3 has 15 residues. Trimming took 0 bases from V and 5 from J, leaving 11 bases between them. Germline CDR1 and CDR2: SGDLS and YYNGEE.

CDR3 amino acids: CASSLLGHRNTEAFF. The CDR3 DNA reads TGTGCCAGCAGCTTACTAGGACACAGGAACACTGAAGCTTTCTTT. This chain links TRBV7-2 with TRBJ1-1; a weak D match, TRBD1 (5 bases). CDR1 is SGHTA and CDR2 is FQGNSA in the germline V gene. Trimming removed 2 bases from V and 1 base from J, with 11 bases in between. The CDR3 is 15 residues long. Supplemented by reference TRBV7-2 and TRBJ1-1, the full variable domain reads GAGVSQSPSNKVTEKGKDVELRCDPISGHTALYWYRQSLGQGLEFLIYFQGNSAPDKSGLPSDRFSAERTGGSVSTLTIQRTQQEDSAVYLCASSLLGHRNTEAFFGQGTRLTVV.

V gene TRBV27 combines with J gene TRBJ2-3, with D unresolved. Germline V gene lookup returns CDR1 MNHEY and CDR2 SMNVEV (reference sequence). CDR3 length: 13 residues. V was trimmed by 3 bases and J by 5 bases, leaving 9 bases between them. CDR3 bases: TGTGCCAGCAGTTTGACTTTTCTAGATACGCAGTATTTT. Amino acid sequence: CASSLTFLDTQYF.

This clone was counted between two and nine times. The chain uses TRBV9 and TRBJ1-3; no clear D. V lost 0 bases and J lost 0, with 10 bases in between. The germline CDR1 and CDR2 sequences are SGDLS and YYNGEE. The CDR3 is made up of 16 amino acids. The chain's CDR3 is CASSVGNPGSGNTIYF. CDR3 nucleotides: TGTGCCAGCAGCGTAGGGAATCCCGGCTCTGGAAACACCATATATTTT.

The sample holds a few counts of this clone. One junction end disagrees with the germline gene, perhaps due to a read error. The gene calls are TRBV7-7 and TRBJ2-7; 8 positions match TRBD1. This CDR3 has 15 amino acids. Germline V lookup: CDR1 SSHAT, CDR2 FNYEAQ (reference sequence). The CDR3 DNA reads TGTGCTAGCAGCTTAGCACAGGGGGTTTCCTACGAGCAGTACTTC. This codes for CASSLAQGVSYEQYF.

This rearrangement joins TRBV4-2 to TRBJ2-1; 9 bases line up with TRBD2. Germline CDR1 reads LGHNA; CDR2 reads YNFKEQ. The V gene end was trimmed by 4 bases and the J gene end by 0 bases; junction bases not matched to a gene: 7. This CDR3 spans 17 amino acids. The CDR3 loop is CASSRSSGVSSYNEQFF. CDR3 bases: TGTGCCAGCAGCCGGTCTAGCGGGGTGAGCTCCTACAATGAGCAGTTCTTC.

This chain joins TRBV6-4 and TRBJ2-3; 9 positions match TRBD1. CDR1 and CDR2 from the germline V gene are MRHNA and SNTAGT. V was pared by 8 bases and J by 2 bases, with 2 bases of the junction left unmatched. The CDR3 is 13 amino acids. In DNA form, the CDR3 reads TGTGCCAGCGGGACAGGGCACACAGATACGCAGTATTTT. Protein product: CASGTGHTDTQYF.

The chain's CDR3 is CASRDSYSYNEQFF. Here the CDR3 DNA reads TGTGCCAGCCGGGACTCCTATTCCTACAATGAGCAGTTCTTC. The chain has TRBV25-1 and TRBJ2-1; D might be TRBD2 (6 bases). Germline lookup yields CDR1 MGHDK and CDR2 SYGVNS. Trimming took off 8 bases at V and 1 base at J, with 12 bases between the two ends. The CDR3 spans 14 residues.

This CDR3 reads CASRWTANNEQFF. CDR3 DNA: TGTGCCAGCAGATGGACAGCTAACAATGAGCAGTTCTTC. The chain joins TRBV6-5 to TRBJ2-1; TRBD1 is a possible D gene (6 bases). Germline loops: CDR1 MNHEY, CDR2 SVGAGI. The CDR3 length is 13 residues. Trimming cost V 6 bases and J 5 bases, with 11 bases left between them.

V is TRBV21-1 and J is TRBJ2-2; the table names TRBD2, a call not compared with the DNA. TRBV21-1 is flagged as a pseudogene. There are 19 residues in the CDR3. The CDR3 here is CASTSAWGLAGVNTGELFF. Here the CDR3 DNA reads TGTGCCAGCACCTCAGCATGGGGACTAGCGGGGGTAAACACCGGGGAGCTGTTTTTT.

The rearrangement links TRBV5-4 to TRBJ1-2, with D uncertain. Germline values: CDR1 SGHNT, CDR2 YYREEE (reference sequence). Trimming pared 0 bases from V and 4 bases from J, leaving 22 bases between. The CDR3 covers 18 residues. CDR3: CASSLALAVGFTGYGYTF. CDR3 nucleotides: TGTGCCAGCAGCTTGGCCCTCGCAGTCGGTTTTACCGGCTATGGCTACACCTTC.

V usage is TRBV7-9 and J usage is TRBJ1-5; D is undetermined. Trimming shortened V by 2 bases and J by 7 bases, and 12 bases separated the two germline ends. Germline CDR1 reads SEHNR; CDR2 reads FQNEAQ (reference sequence). The CDR3 covers 14 residues. CDR3 DNA: TGTGCCAGCAGCTTAAGCGGTTTGGGACAGCCCCAGCATTTT. Translating it yields CASSLSGLGQPQHF.